At least ten counts were recorded for the clone carrying this TCR beta chain. TCR beta CDR3 regions were amplified from RNA. An initial round of RT-PCR targeting the TCR CDR3 relied on the HTBI primer set. From the multiplex PCR reads, TCRdb called clonotypes with MiXCR, one entry per CDR3 protein. The sample has fewer than 750,000 distinct CDR3 sequences; roughly 14% are singletons. The source of the sample is a study of T cells in Graves' hyperthyroidism and ophthalmopathy. This CDR3 spans 15 amino acids. V gave up 4 bases and J gave up 4 bases, with 14 bases separating them. The germline V gene encodes CDR1 SGDLS and CDR2 YYNGEE.

Sequencing input: blood. The source of this sequence is a woman aged 40 to 49 with Graves' ophthalmopathy. The gene calls are TRBV9 and TRBJ2-2; no definite D call. CDR3 DNA sequence: TGTGCCAGCAGCCCTTACGTCTCCGTCACCGGGGAGCTGTTTTTT. Its protein product is CASSPYVSVTGELFF.